Sequencing of this T cell receptor (beta chain) was carried out in a study of blood T cell repertoires in COVID-19. About the research overall: Both acute and convalescent COVID-19 samples were obtained from the United States, Italy and Spain. Sources were T cells, B-cell-depleted T cells, or PBMCs; the material itself was cDNA or gDNA.

In the study's own analysis: Amplification with reference gene primers provided the estimates of nucleated cell counts. This table comes from immunoSEQ multiplex PCR, and its TCRdb copy is limited to in-frame clones, with some not included. That table furnishes V, J and clone size, whereas the DNA furnished D and trimming. In the table there are 15,000 to 20,000 clones, 80% to 85% of which are singletons. The specimen was peripheral blood. This clonotype originated in a human donor in a cohort sampled during active COVID-19.

CDR3 sequence: CASSQDSGPPHTF. The DNA for the CDR3 is TGTGCCAGCAGCCAAGATTCAGGCCCACCCCACACCTTC. The rearrangement joins TRBV3-1 (or the pseudogene TRBV3-2) to TRBJ1-2, with D uncertain. Germline loops: CDR1 LGHDT, CDR2 YNNKEL (reference sequence). This CDR3 contains 13 residues. V was cut by 0 bases and J by 12 bases, with 14 bases left in between.